The rows below give T cell receptor beta chains drawn from one sample of a study of tumor T cells in aggressive B-cell lymphoma. Generated by immunoSEQ multiplex PCR, the TCRdb table keeps only in-frame clones and is missing some. Among approximately 800 clones listed, over 85% were seen once. Sequenced: tumor tissue. These receptors all stem from an adult with diffuse large B cell lymphoma. The CDR3 runs from the conserved cysteine through the conserved F or W. The listing skips clone size in some rows; elsewhere it reads once, few, many or a size class.

V gene	clone size	CDR3 length	J gene	CDR3 protein
TRBV27	-	14	TRBJ2-1	CASSLSLSLNEQFF
TRBV5-1	-	15	TRBJ1-1	CASSSTGGVNTEAFF
TRBV7-9	-	15	TRBJ2-1	CASSPLVGRVYEQFF
TRBV7-2	-	14	TRBJ2-7	CASSPGTSSHEQYF
TRBV9	-	15	TRBJ2-1	CASSEAGTRLYEQFF
TRBV19	-	14	TRBJ2-5	CASSPGGYQETQYF
TRBV6-5	-	15	TRBJ2-6	CASSYTASGANVLTF
TRBV28	-	15	TRBJ1-3	CASSDRGLTGNTIYF
TRBV6-1	-	11	TRBJ1-1	CASSKSGWAFF
TRBV30	-	15	TRBJ1-5	CAWSTGAWSNQPQHF
TRBV19	-	14	TRBJ1-5	CASSSTGSNQPQHF
TRBV10-3	-	13	TRBJ1-2	CAITPGTGFGYTF
TRBV25-1	-	13	TRBJ2-4	CASSDSLLNIQYF
TRBV30	-	13	TRBJ2-1	CAWSGGVLNEQFF
TRBV9	-	16	TRBJ1-5	CASSVETGTNNQPQHF
TRBV5-1	-	15	TRBJ2-7	CASSIQGQGSGEQYF
TRBV5-1	-	14	TRBJ2-7	CASSSGQGSYEQYF
TRBV20-1	-	11	TRBJ2-7	CSASPVNEQYF
TRBV29-1	-	12	TRBJ2-3	CSVGRPLDTQYF
TRBV7-2	-	13	TRBJ1-1	CASSSQENTEAFF
TRBV6-1	-	14	TRBJ2-7	CASSDWTISHEQYF
TRBV28	once	11	TRBJ2-5	CASSFTGTQYF
TRBV2	-	11	TRBJ2-4	CASSETQIQYF
TRBV27	-	15	TRBJ1-1	CASSFSGSPNTEVFF
TRBV28	-	13	TRBJ2-7	CASSLYDSYEQYF
TRBV6-6	-	12	TRBJ1-4	CASNQQPEKLFF
TRBV11-3	-	13	TRBJ2-5	CASSDGTEETQYF
TRBV5-1	-	15	TRBJ1-2	CASSLQGGWDYGYTF
TRBV5-6	-	13	TRBJ1-4	CASSLGGDEKLFF
TRBV4-1	-	15	TRBJ2-4	CASSPGTLAKNIQYF
TRBV5-1	-	15	TRBJ1-6	CASSSSGGANSPLHF
TRBV21-1	-	14	TRBJ2-5	CACELGTRPETQYF
TRBV7-9	-	11	TRBJ2-7	CASSLESEQYF
TRBV5-1	-	16	TRBJ2-7	CASSSSPGTGFYEQYF
TRBV30	-	12	TRBJ1-1	CAWSDYNTEAFF
TRBV11-3	-	14	TRBJ2-2	CASSLAANTGELFF
TRBV11-3	once	14	TRBJ2-2	CASSQGQITGELFF
TRBV7-2	once	13	TRBJ2-1	CASTRGTYNEQFF
TRBV11-2	-	15	TRBJ2-2	CASSSPGLAFGELFF
TRBV28	-	13	TRBJ1-5	CASTQGAHQPQHF
TRBV28	-	14	TRBJ2-7	CASSQTDRVNEQYF
TRBV7-8	once	16	TRBJ2-3	CASSPVLPQGPHTQYF
TRBV5-1	once	15	TRBJ1-2	CASAFSEGAYYGYTF
TRBV28	-	15	TRBJ1-5	CASSPSLRGAQPQHF
TRBV9	-	13	TRBJ2-1	CASSRGGGGEQFF
TRBV7-9	-	19	TRBJ2-1	CASSSGAGTSGSYYNEQFF
TRBV27	-	14	TRBJ2-1	CASSRTSGSNEQFF
TRBV7-6	-	14	TRBJ2-3	CASSLEQGLNTQYF
TRBV27	-	13	TRBJ1-6	CASSLSARSPLHF
TRBV14	-	16	TRBJ2-2	CASSPLFGRDTGELFF
TRBV9	once	15	TRBJ1-6	CASYPKGRENSPLHF
TRBV25-1	-	15	TRBJ1-5	CASSESGFSNQPQHF
TRBV5-1	-	13	TRBJ1-1	CASSRLRDTEAFF
TRBV6-5	-	15	TRBJ2-7	CASSRTSGRVDEQYF